What follows are 27 T cell receptor beta chains derived from one specimen sequenced in a study of T cell responses to AZD1222 COVID-19 vaccine. Profiled with immunoSEQ multiplex PCR; TCRdb holds only in-frame clones, not every one. Of roughly 120,000 clones listed, roughly 91% are singletons. The sequenced sample was peripheral blood, obtained 28 days after the second AZD1222 dose. Receptors originate from an adult who received the AZD1222 COVID-19 vaccine.

The chain recombines TRBV11-2 with TRBJ1-1; D remains unclear. Trimming took off 7 bases at V and 1 base at J, with 7 bases between the two ends. The CDR3 loop spans 12 amino acids. In germline, CDR1 is SGHAT, CDR2 FQNNGV. CDR3 sequence (DNA): TGTGCCAGCAATCCGGGGAACACTGAAGCTTTCTTT. Its protein is CASNPGNTEAFF.

The chain couples TRBV27 to TRBJ1-6; maybe TRBD1 (5 bases). Germline V gene data show CDR1 as MNHEY and CDR2 as SMNVEV (reference sequence). V was pared by 6 bases and J by 4 bases, with 10 bases between. The CDR3 is 14 residues long. The CDR3 coding sequence is TGTGCCAGCAGCCGGGACTTTTATAATTCACCCCTCCACTTT. Its translation: CASSRDFYNSPLHF.

The CDR3 DNA is TGTGCCACATCCCACCCCGGCGGGGGCGACACCGGGGAGCTGTTTTTT. It yields the protein CATSHPGGGDTGELFF. The gene calls are TRBV7-9 and TRBJ2-2, with a tentative D call TRBD2 (7 bases). This CDR3 region has 16 residues. Trimming shortened V by 10 bases and J by 3 bases, and 21 bases separated the two germline ends. CDR1 and CDR2 (germline): SEHNR, FQNEAQ (reference sequence).

The genes are TRBV11-3 and TRBJ1-1; TRBD1 matches at 9 bases. This CDR3 has 13 amino acids. The V and J ends lost 5 bases and 5 bases, in that order; junction bases with no gene match: 3. The germline CDR1 and CDR2 sequences are SGHNT and YENEEA. CDR3 region: CASSPGQGTEAFF. As DNA, the CDR3 is TGTGCCAGCAGCCCGGGACAGGGAACTGAAGCTTTCTTT.

The chain recombines TRBV2 with TRBJ2-7; 7 bases match TRBD2. With V trimmed by 7 bases and J by 4 bases, 7 bases remained unmatched. The CDR3 runs to 13 residues. Germline lookup yields CDR1 SNHLY and CDR2 FYNNEI. CDR3 in amino acids: CASTRQGGYEQYF. The CDR3 DNA is TGTGCCAGCACGCGGCAGGGAGGGTACGAGCAGTACTTC.

This clone was seen a handful of times. The V and J genes are TRBV4-1 and TRBJ2-7; 10 nucleotides line up with TRBD2. The V segment lost 4 bases and the J segment 3 bases; nucleotides outside the gene matches: 9. Germline assignment: CDR1 MGHRA and CDR2 YSYEKL. This CDR3 has 16 residues. CDR3 sequence: CASSPSSGRDGYEQYF. The CDR3 bases are TGCGCCAGCAGCCCCTCTAGCGGGAGAGACGGCTACGAGCAGTACTTC.

Only one count was recorded for this clone. V gene TRBV30 combines with J gene TRBJ1-5; 7 bases are a match to TRBD1. This CDR3 region has 13 residues. V trimming: 6 bases; J trimming: 7 bases; junction bases outside the gene matches: 9. Germline assignment: CDR1 GTSNPN and CDR2 SVGIG (reference sequence). The CDR3 protein is CACRQGLGQPQHF. As DNA, the CDR3 is TGTGCCTGTAGACAGGGATTGGGGCAGCCCCAGCATTTT. The variable domain in full, completed from reference TRBV30 and TRBJ1-5, reads SQTIHQWPATLVQPVGSPLSLECTVEGTSNPNLYWYRQAAGRGLQLLFYSVGIGQISSEVPQNLSASRPQDRQFILSSKKLLLSDSGFYLCACRQGLGQPQHFGDGTRLSIL.

The chain has TRBV3-1 (or the pseudogene TRBV3-2) and TRBJ1-4, with D uncertain. The V end was cut by 6 bases, the J end by 8 bases, with 13 bases between. The CDR3 spans 13 residues. Germline CDR1 LGHDT, CDR2 YNNKEL (reference sequence). CDR3 sequence reads: CASSLGHWEKLFF. DNA of the CDR3: TGTGCCAGCAGTTTAGGCCATTGGGAAAAACTGTTTTTT.

This chain uses TRBV30 with TRBJ1-3; D is unresolved. The V gene lost 2 bases and the J gene lost 5 bases, with 10 bases spanning the gap. Germline V gene lookup returns CDR1 GTSNPN and CDR2 SVGIG (reference sequence). CDR3 length: 13 amino acids. The CDR3 loop reads CAWSSGIRNTIYF. CDR3 coding DNA: TGTGCCTGGAGTTCGGGAATCAGAAACACCATATATTTT.

This sequence joins TRBV7-3 and TRBJ1-1; tentatively, D is TRBD1 (5 bases). Germline CDR1 reads SGHTA; CDR2 reads FQGTGA. The CDR3 has 13 residues. V was shortened by 5 bases and J by 4 bases, with 11 bases between the two germline ends. The CDR3 DNA reads TGTGCCAGCAGCCCTGGAGGGGCCACTGAAGCTTTCTTT. This codes for CASSPGGATEAFF.

The rearrangement uses TRBV6-5 and TRBJ1-2; D is unresolved. The CDR3 length is 12 residues. V dropped 10 bases and J dropped 4 bases, with 13 bases sitting between them. Germline V gives CDR1 MNHEY, CDR2 SVGAGI. CDR3 amino acids: CATLRQIYGYTF. The CDR3 nucleotides are TGTGCCACACTGCGGCAGATCTATGGCTACACCTTC.

This sequence joins TRBV27 and TRBJ1-4, with 7 bases lining up with TRBD1. Germline values: CDR1 MNHEY, CDR2 SMNVEV (reference sequence). The CDR3 totals 15 residues. The V segment lost 3 bases and the J segment 7 bases; nucleotides outside the gene matches: 8. The CDR3 bases are TGTGCCAGCAGTTTGGTTAGTAGGGGGCCTGAAAAACTGTTTTTT. Protein: CASSLVSRGPEKLFF. Full variable domain (outside the CDR3, taken from reference TRBV27 and TRBJ1-4): EAQVTQNPRYLITVTGKKLTVTCSQNMNHEYMSWYRQDPGLGLRQIYYSMNVEVTDKGDVPEGYKVSRKEKRNFPLILESPSPNQTSLYFCASSLVSRGPEKLFFGSGTQLSVL.

In this sample, this clone turned up once. The V and J genes are TRBV27 and TRBJ1-4, with D possibly matching TRBD1 (5 bases). The CDR3 extends over 19 amino acids. The V end was cut by 3 bases, the J end by 0 bases, with 20 bases between. Germline-derived CDR1 and CDR2 are MNHEY and SMNVEV (reference sequence). The CDR3 coding sequence is TGTGCCAGCAGTTTCTCGTCTTGGGGGACGGGCGCAACTAATGAAAAACTGTTTTTT. Its translation is CASSFSSWGTGATNEKLFF.

Written as DNA, the CDR3 is TGTGCCAGCAGTTCAGTAGACATTCAGTACTTC. Translation gives CASSSVDIQYF. The J gene is TRBJ2-4, the V gene TRBV12-3 or TRBV12-4; D is unresolved. With 4 bases removed from V and 8 bases from J, the gap between germline ends came to 6 bases. The CDR3 is 11 amino acids.

The V and J genes are TRBV7-3 and TRBJ1-2, with 10 bases aligning to TRBD1. The CDR3 extends over 14 amino acids. Trimming cost V 1 base and J 7 bases; bases outside gene matches: 3. Germline-derived CDR1 and CDR2 are SGHTA and FQGTGA. CDR3 loop: CASSLMTGGSGYTF. CDR3 coding DNA: TGTGCCAGCAGCTTAATGACAGGGGGCAGTGGCTACACCTTC.

V and J are TRBV7-9 and TRBJ1-4; D gene ambiguous. Deletions cut 1 base from V and 8 bases from J, with 11 bases between. Looked up from germline, CDR1 is SEHNR and CDR2 is FQNEAQ (reference sequence). The CDR3 has 14 residues. The CDR3 here is CASSLGPVGEKLFF. The DNA of the CDR3 is TGTGCCAGCAGCTTAGGCCCAGTGGGGGAAAAACTGTTTTTT. Together with reference TRBV7-9 and TRBJ1-4, the CDR3 gives the full variable domain: DTGVSQNPRHKITKRGQNVTFRCDPISEHNRLYWYRQTLGQGPEFLTYFQNEAQLEKSRLLSDRFSAERPKGSFSTLEIQRTEQGDSAMYLCASSLGPVGEKLFFGSGTQLSVL.

The rearrangement uses TRBV4-3 and TRBJ1-2; weak D call: TRBD1 (6 bases). The CDR3 runs to 16 residues. V was cut by 7 bases and J by 0 bases, with 18 bases left in between. CDR1 is LGHNA and CDR2 is YSLEER in the germline V gene. The CDR3 nucleotides are TGCGCCAGCACCACAAACTGGGGGCCTACTAACTATGGCTACACCTTC. Amino acids: CASTTNWGPTNYGYTF.

The J gene is TRBJ2-7, the V gene TRBV15, with D tentatively TRBD2 (5 bases). V was cut by 1 base and J by 6 bases, with 19 bases left in between. This CDR3 has 16 residues. CDR1 LNHNV and CDR2 YYDKDF come from the germline V gene (reference sequence). The CDR3 loop is CATSRGQFRGSGEQYF. The CDR3 nucleotides are TGTGCCACCAGCAGAGGGCAGTTTCGGGGTTCGGGCGAGCAGTACTTC.

This sequence joins TRBV7-9 and TRBJ2-2; no firm D call. Germline CDR1 SEHNR, CDR2 FQNEAQ (reference sequence). The CDR3 consists of 15 residues. V lost 5 bases and J 1 base, leaving 11 bases between the germline ends. This CDR3 reads CASSPPTRNTGELFF. In DNA, the CDR3 is TGTGCCAGCAGCCCTCCGACAAGGAACACCGGGGAGCTGTTTTTT.

As to this clone: Sequence at one end of the junction differs from germline and may be a read error. The rearrangement uses TRBV3-1 (or the pseudogene TRBV3-2) and TRBJ2-6; D unresolved. This CDR3 is 14 amino acids long. Germline CDR1 is LGHDT and CDR2 is YNNKEL (reference sequence). The CDR3 loop is CVSSQDGLANVLTF. DNA for the CDR3: TGTGTCAGCAGCCAAGATGGTCTGGCCAACGTCCTGACTTTC.

This sequence joins TRBV6-4 and TRBJ2-1; no clear D. The germline V and J ends were trimmed by 7 bases and 6 bases, with 13 bases remaining between them. There are 13 residues in the CDR3. The germline gives CDR1 MRHNA, CDR2 SNTAGT. This chain's CDR3 is CASTASEGNEQFF. The CDR3 coding sequence is TGTGCCAGCACGGCTTCAGAAGGCAATGAGCAGTTCTTC.

This rearrangement joins TRBV7-9 to TRBJ2-1, with D tentatively TRBD2 (5 bases). Between the trimmed V and J ends, which lost 1 base and 3 bases, there was a span of 13 bases. This CDR3 region has 16 residues. CDR1 SEHNR and CDR2 FQNEAQ come from the germline V gene (reference sequence). The CDR3 loop reads CASSLGADRHYNEQFF. In DNA form, the CDR3 reads TGTGCCAGCAGCTTAGGAGCGGACCGACACTACAATGAGCAGTTCTTC.

The chain combines TRBV27 with TRBJ2-3; 7 positions agree with TRBD2. CDR3 length: 13 residues. Per germline, CDR1 MNHEY and CDR2 SMNVEV (reference sequence). The trim removed 5 bases at V and 3 bases at J, leaving 2 bases unmatched. The CDR3 loop reads CASSRTRTDTQYF. The CDR3, as DNA: TGTGCCAGCAGTAGGACTAGAACAGATACGCAGTATTTT.

The gene calls are TRBV10-2 and TRBJ1-4; D is unclear. V dropped 3 bases and J dropped 7 bases, with 12 bases sitting between them. The CDR3 totals 14 residues. Per germline, CDR1 WSHSY and CDR2 SAAADI. CDR3 in amino acids: CASSDSTNGEKLFF. The DNA for the CDR3 is TGCGCCAGCAGTGACAGCACCAACGGTGAAAAACTGTTTTTT.

The chain couples TRBV13 to TRBJ2-1; 15 nucleotides agree with TRBD2. From germline, CDR1 is PRHDT and CDR2 FYEKMQ (reference sequence). The ends lost 5 bases at V and 5 bases at J; junction bases unmatched: 10. The CDR3 consists of 18 residues. The CDR3 is CASSLTGTSGGTHNEQFF. CDR3 nucleotides: TGTGCCAGCAGCCTCACGGGGACTAGCGGGGGGACTCACAATGAGCAGTTCTTC.

This CDR3 reads CASSAPRGAGDTQYF. The CDR3 DNA sequence: TGTGCCAGCAGTGCCCCGCGTGGGGCTGGAGATACGCAGTATTTT. The chain couples TRBV2 to TRBJ2-3; TRBD1 might be the D (5 bases). There are 15 residues in the CDR3. Germline CDR1 SNHLY, CDR2 FYNNEI. V lost 4 bases to trimming and J lost 5 bases, with 16 bases between them.

This sequence joins TRBV19 and TRBJ1-6; D is possibly TRBD1 (5 bases). This CDR3 has 13 amino acids. Germline values: CDR1 LNHDA, CDR2 SQIVND (reference sequence). Deletions cut 3 bases from V and 11 bases from J, with 11 bases between. CDR3 bases: TGTGCCAGTAGTATGGTAGAGGGGACACCCCTCCACTTT. Residues: CASSMVEGTPLHF.